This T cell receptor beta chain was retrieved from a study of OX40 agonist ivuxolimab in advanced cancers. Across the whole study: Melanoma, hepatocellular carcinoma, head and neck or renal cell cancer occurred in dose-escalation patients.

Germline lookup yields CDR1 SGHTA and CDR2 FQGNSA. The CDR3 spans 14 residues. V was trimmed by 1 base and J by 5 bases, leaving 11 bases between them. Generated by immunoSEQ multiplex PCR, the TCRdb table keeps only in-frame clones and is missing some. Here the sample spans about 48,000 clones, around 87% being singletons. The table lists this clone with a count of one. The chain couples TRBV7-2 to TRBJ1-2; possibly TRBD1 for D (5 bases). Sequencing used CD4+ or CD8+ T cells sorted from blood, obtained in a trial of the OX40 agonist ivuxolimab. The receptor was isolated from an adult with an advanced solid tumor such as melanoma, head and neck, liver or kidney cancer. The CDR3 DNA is TGTGCCAGCAGCTTAGGGGGGATCTCATATGGCTACACCTTC. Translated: CASSLGGISYGYTF.